The T cell receptor beta chain described here comes from a study of T-cell reconstitution after alpha-beta-depleted transplantation in children. The library targeted TCRbeta and was prepared with unique molecular identifiers. A single record per CDR3 protein comes from TCRdb applying MiXCR to the PCR reads. The data show approximately 590,000 distinct CDR3 sequences, 10% to 13% seen once. The V gene's germline CDR1 is SNHLY and CDR2 FYNNEI. V lost 5 bases and J lost 1; bases outside the gene matches: 7. The CDR3 loop spans 16 amino acids. This clonotype was picked up a small number of times. Sequencing was performed on PBMCs from the stem cell graft donor, taken from the stem cell graft. V is TRBV2 and J is TRBJ2-3; 9 nucleotides agree with TRBD2. The receptor was derived from a human donor who donated a stem cell graft to a child with acute myeloid leukemia. The CDR3 nucleotides are TGTGCCAGCAGTTGGGCGACTAGCGGTGGCACAGATACGCAGTATTTT. This translates into CASSWATSGGTDTQYF.